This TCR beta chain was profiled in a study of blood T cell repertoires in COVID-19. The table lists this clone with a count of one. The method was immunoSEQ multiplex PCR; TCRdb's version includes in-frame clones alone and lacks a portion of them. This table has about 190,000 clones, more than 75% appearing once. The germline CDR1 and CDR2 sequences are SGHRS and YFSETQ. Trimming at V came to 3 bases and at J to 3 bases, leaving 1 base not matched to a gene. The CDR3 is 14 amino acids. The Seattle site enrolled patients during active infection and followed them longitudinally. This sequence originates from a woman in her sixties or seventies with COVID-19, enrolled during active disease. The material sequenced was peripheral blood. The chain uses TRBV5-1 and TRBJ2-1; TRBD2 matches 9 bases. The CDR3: CASSSTSGYNEQFF. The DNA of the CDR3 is TGCGCCAGCAGCTCGACTAGCGGCTACAATGAGCAGTTCTTC.